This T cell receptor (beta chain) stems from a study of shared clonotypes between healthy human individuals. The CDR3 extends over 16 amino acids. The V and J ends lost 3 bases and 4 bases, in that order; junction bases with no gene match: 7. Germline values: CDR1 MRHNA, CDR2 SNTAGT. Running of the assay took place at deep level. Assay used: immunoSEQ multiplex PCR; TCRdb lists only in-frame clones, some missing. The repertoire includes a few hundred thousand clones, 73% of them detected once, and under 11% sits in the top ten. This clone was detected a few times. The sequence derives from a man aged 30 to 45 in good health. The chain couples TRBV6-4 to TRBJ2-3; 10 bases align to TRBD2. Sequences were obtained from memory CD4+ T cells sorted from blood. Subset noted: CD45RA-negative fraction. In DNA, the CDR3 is TGTGCCAGCAGTGAGTCTAGCGGGAGTAACGCAGATACGCAGTATTTT. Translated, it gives CASSESSGSNADTQYF.